Here is one T cell receptor (beta chain) with its context. TCR beta chains were sequenced at survey level with immunoSEQ. Measured with immunoSEQ multiplex PCR; TCRdb has only the in-frame clones, and not every one. This table has about 50,000 clones, 90% to 95% appearing once. V lost 9 bases, J lost 3 bases, and 14 bases stayed unmatched. Germline loops: CDR1 SGHTA, CDR2 FQGNSA. The CDR3 extends over 16 amino acids. The receptor comes from a middle-aged man with rheumatoid arthritis. What was sequenced was PBMCs. This rearrangement joins TRBV7-2 to TRBJ2-3; 8 bases are shared with TRBD2. As DNA, the CDR3 is TGTGCCAGTGCGGGGGGATTTAGCTTGGAGACAGATACGCAGTATTTT. Translating it yields CASAGGFSLETDTQYF. Looking up the rest from reference TRBV7-2 and TRBJ2-3 gives the full variable domain: GAGVSQSPSNKVTEKGKDVELRCDPISGHTALYWYRQSLGQGLEFLIYFQGNSAPDKSGLPSDRFSAERTGGSVSTLTIQRTQQEDSAVYLCASAGGFSLETDTQYFGPGTRLTVL.